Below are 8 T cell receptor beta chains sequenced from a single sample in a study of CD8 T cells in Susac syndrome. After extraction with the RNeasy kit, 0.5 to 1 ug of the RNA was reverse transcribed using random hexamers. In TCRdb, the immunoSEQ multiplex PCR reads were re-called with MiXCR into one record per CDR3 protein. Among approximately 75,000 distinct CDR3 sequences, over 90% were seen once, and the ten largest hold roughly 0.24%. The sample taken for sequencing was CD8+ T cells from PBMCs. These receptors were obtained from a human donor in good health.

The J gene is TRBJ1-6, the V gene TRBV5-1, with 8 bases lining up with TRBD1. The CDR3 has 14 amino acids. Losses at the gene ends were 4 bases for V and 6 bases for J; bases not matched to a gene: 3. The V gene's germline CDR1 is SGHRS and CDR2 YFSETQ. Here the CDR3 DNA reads TGCGCCAGCAGCCGGACAGGGAGTAATTCACCCCTCCACTTT. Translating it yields CASSRTGSNSPLHF.

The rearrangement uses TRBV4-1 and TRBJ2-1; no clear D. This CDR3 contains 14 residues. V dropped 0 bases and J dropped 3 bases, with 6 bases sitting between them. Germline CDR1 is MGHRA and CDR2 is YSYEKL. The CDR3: CASSQDRSYNEQFF. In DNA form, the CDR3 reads TGCGCCAGCAGCCAAGATCGCAGCTACAATGAGCAGTTCTTC.

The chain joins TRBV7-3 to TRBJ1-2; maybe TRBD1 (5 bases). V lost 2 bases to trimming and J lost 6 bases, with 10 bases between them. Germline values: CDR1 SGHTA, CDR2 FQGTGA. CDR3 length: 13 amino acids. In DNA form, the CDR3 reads TGTGCCAGCAGCTTAGGAGGGGCGGATGGCTACACCTTC. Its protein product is CASSLGGADGYTF.

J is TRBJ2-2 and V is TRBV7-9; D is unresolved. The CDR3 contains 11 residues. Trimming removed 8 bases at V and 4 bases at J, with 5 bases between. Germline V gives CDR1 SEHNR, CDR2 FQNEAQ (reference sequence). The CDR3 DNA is TGTGCCAGCCTGGCCACCGGGGAGCTGTTTTTT. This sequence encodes CASLATGELFF.

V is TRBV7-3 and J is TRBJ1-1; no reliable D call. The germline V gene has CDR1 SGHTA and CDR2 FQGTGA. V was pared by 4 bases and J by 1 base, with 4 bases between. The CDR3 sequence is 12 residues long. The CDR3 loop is CASSSKNTEAFF. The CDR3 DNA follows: TGTGCCAGCAGCTCCAAGAACACTGAAGCTTTCTTT.

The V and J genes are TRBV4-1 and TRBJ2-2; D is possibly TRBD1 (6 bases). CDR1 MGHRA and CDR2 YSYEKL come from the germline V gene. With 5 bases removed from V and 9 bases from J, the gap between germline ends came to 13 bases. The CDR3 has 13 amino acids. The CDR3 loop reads CASSFTGTRELFF. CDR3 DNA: TGCGCCAGCAGCTTTACAGGGACCCGGGAGCTGTTTTTT.

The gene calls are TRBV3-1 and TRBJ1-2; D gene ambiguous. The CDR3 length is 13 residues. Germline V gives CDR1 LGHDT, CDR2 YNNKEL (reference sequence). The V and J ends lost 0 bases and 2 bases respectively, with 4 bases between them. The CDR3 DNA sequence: TGTGCCAGCAGCCAAGAGGGGAACTATGGCTACACCTTC. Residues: CASSQEGNYGYTF. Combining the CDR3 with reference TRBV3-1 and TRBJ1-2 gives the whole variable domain DTAVSQTPKYLVTQMGNDKSIKCEQNLGHDTMYWYKQDSKKFLKIMFSYNNKELIINETVPNRFSPKSPDKAHLNLHINSLELGDSAVYFCASSQEGNYGYTFGSGTRLTVV.

CDR3 coding DNA: TGCGCCAGCAGCCAAGAAATAGGGCGGACCTACGAGCAGTACTTC. Residues: CASSQEIGRTYEQYF. The chain uses TRBV4-1 and TRBJ2-7; the D is unclear. Looked up from germline, CDR1 is MGHRA and CDR2 is YSYEKL. The germline V and J ends were trimmed by 0 bases and 2 bases, with 11 bases remaining between them. CDR3 size: 15 residues.